The 17 T cell receptor beta chains reported below all come from one sample, sequenced in a study of stem cell transplantation in POMP-related autoinflammatory disease. The assay was immunoSEQ multiplex PCR, and TCRdb's table has in-frame clones only and misses some. The sample lists more than 25,000 clones, around 90% seen once, with approximately 0.71% in the top ten. Here the sequenced sample was CD4+ T cells from PBMCs, taken before stem cell transplantation. The source is a human donor with POMP-related autoinflammation and immune dysregulation (PRAID).

The rearrangement joins TRBV28 to TRBJ2-1, with D perhaps matching TRBD2 (6 bases). The V gene lost 3 bases and the J gene lost 1 base, with 7 bases spanning the gap. Germline CDR1 is MDHEN and CDR2 is SYDVKM. There are 14 residues in the CDR3. As DNA, the CDR3 is TGTGCCAGCAGTTTTGCGGGATCCTACAATGAGCAGTTCTTC. Protein product: CASSFAGSYNEQFF.

This clone was seen once. The chain is built from TRBV5-8 and TRBJ2-7, with D tentatively TRBD2 (5 bases). V was cut by 0 bases and J by 3 bases, with 10 bases left in between. Germline lookup yields CDR1 SGHTS and CDR2 YDEGEE. CDR3 length: 14 amino acids. CDR3 region: CASSLAPGNYEQYF. Written as DNA, the CDR3 is TGTGCCAGCAGCTTGGCGCCGGGAAACTACGAGCAGTACTTC.

Comments on this clone: The sample carries other DNA sequences with the same CDR3. The V and J genes are TRBV2 and TRBJ2-6; D is undetermined. V was cut by 6 bases and J by 0 bases, with 3 bases left in between. This CDR3 spans 13 amino acids. Looked up from germline, CDR1 is SNHLY and CDR2 is FYNNEI. The CDR3 nucleotides read TGTGCCAGCAGCCGCTCTGGGGCCAACGTCCTGACTTTC. Its translation is CASSRSGANVLTF.

This chain links TRBV5-1 with TRBJ2-3; the match to TRBD2 covers 7 bases. The ends lost 7 bases at V and 1 base at J; junction bases unmatched: 6. The germline V gene has CDR1 SGHRS and CDR2 YFSETQ. The CDR3 sequence is 14 residues long. The CDR3 region has the DNA TGCGCCAGCCGAGGGCGGGAGCGCACAGATACGCAGTATTTT. Protein product: CASRGRERTDTQYF.

The chain has TRBV11-2 and TRBJ2-2; the D gene is possibly TRBD1 (5 bases). The germline V gene encodes CDR1 SGHAT and CDR2 FQNNGV. The CDR3 runs 17 residues. The germline V and J ends were trimmed by 2 bases and 3 bases, with 16 bases remaining between them. This chain's CDR3 is CASSLRVGAGHTGELFF. As DNA, the CDR3 is TGTGCCAGCAGCTTAAGAGTAGGGGCAGGGCACACCGGGGAGCTGTTTTTT.

The CDR3 sequence: CASSQIPGGQVVGYSNQPQHF. CDR3 nucleotides: TGCGCCAGCAGCCAAATCCCCGGGGGACAGGTGGTAGGGTATAGCAATCAGCCCCAGCATTTT. The gene calls are TRBV4-1 and TRBJ1-5, with 8 bases fitting TRBD1. The CDR3 covers 21 residues. With V trimmed by 2 bases and J by 0 bases, 18 bases remained unmatched. Germline CDR1 reads MGHRA; CDR2 reads YSYEKL.

V gene TRBV28 combines with J gene TRBJ2-2; D is unclear. This CDR3 spans 13 amino acids. The V end lost 2 bases, the J end lost 0 bases, and 1 base lay between the germline ends. Germline V gives CDR1 MDHEN, CDR2 SYDVKM. The CDR3 is CASSLTNTGELFF. Here the CDR3 DNA reads TGTGCCAGCAGTTTAACGAACACCGGGGAGCTGTTTTTT.

The CDR3 here is CASSLSRPNTEAFF. The CDR3 region has the DNA TGCGCCAGCAGCTTGTCCCGGCCGAACACTGAAGCTTTCTTT. This chain joins TRBV5-1 and TRBJ1-1; D ambiguous. Germline-derived CDR1 and CDR2 are SGHRS and YFSETQ. With 1 base removed from V and 1 base from J, the gap between germline ends came to 8 bases. This CDR3 is 14 amino acids long.

The gene calls are TRBV5-1 and TRBJ2-2; D ambiguous. With 3 bases removed from V and 0 bases from J, the gap between germline ends came to 6 bases. The CDR3 spans 14 residues. CDR1 is SGHRS, CDR2 YFSETQ, per germline. The CDR3 DNA reads as TGCGCCAGCAGCTCCGACCCGAACACCGGGGAGCTGTTTTTT. Translation: CASSSDPNTGELFF.

This chain joins TRBV28 and TRBJ2-4; D possibly uses TRBD1 or TRBD2 (5 bases each). From germline, CDR1 is MDHEN and CDR2 SYDVKM. V shed 1 base and J shed 8 bases, with 12 bases lying between them. The CDR3 loop spans 14 amino acids. The CDR3 region has the DNA TGTGCCAGCAGTTTATACGGGGACGGGGACATTCAGTACTTC. Residues: CASSLYGDGDIQYF.

This chain connects TRBV5-5 to TRBJ1-3, with 7 positions matching TRBD1. This CDR3 is 14 amino acids long. CDR1 and CDR2 (germline): SGHKS, YYEKEE (reference sequence). Trimming cost V 3 bases and J 5 bases; bases outside gene matches: 5. CDR3 amino acids: CASSWGTVRNTIYF. The CDR3 nucleotides are TGTGCCAGCAGCTGGGGGACAGTAAGAAACACCATATATTTT.

V usage is TRBV7-8 and J usage is TRBJ2-4; D unresolved. The germline V gene encodes CDR1 SGHVS and CDR2 FQNEAQ. Trimming shortened V by 5 bases and J by 0 bases, and 8 bases separated the two germline ends. This CDR3 comprises 14 residues. CDR3: CASSQELAKNIQYF. The CDR3 DNA follows: TGTGCCAGCAGCCAAGAACTAGCCAAAAACATTCAGTACTTC.

The chain joins TRBV4-1 to TRBJ2-2, with D tentatively TRBD2 (6 bases). The germline CDR1 and CDR2 sequences are MGHRA and YSYEKL. This CDR3 is 18 amino acids long. V dropped 0 bases and J dropped 5 bases, with 19 bases sitting between them. CDR3 sequence reads: CASSQDSLLAGRTGELFF. The CDR3 nucleotides read TGCGCCAGCAGCCAAGATTCCCTTCTAGCTGGGAGGACCGGGGAGCTGTTTTTT.

This rearrangement joins TRBV9 to TRBJ2-7, with 10 bases that match TRBD1. V gave up 4 bases and J gave up 4 bases; unmatched junction bases: 8. Germline V gives CDR1 SGDLS, CDR2 YYNGEE. This CDR3 has 15 residues. The CDR3 spells CASSPRQGAPYEQYF. The CDR3 DNA follows: TGTGCCAGCAGCCCACGACAGGGGGCGCCGTACGAGCAGTACTTC. The entire variable domain, with the rest obtained from reference TRBV9 and TRBJ2-7, is as follows: DSGVTQTPKHLITATGQRVTLRCSPRSGDLSVYWYQQSLDQGLQFLIQYYNGEERAKGNILERFSAQQFPDLHSELNLSSLELGDSALYFCASSPRQGAPYEQYFGPGTRLTVT.

The V and J genes are TRBV9 and TRBJ1-4, with TRBD1 as a possible D gene (6 bases). Between the trimmed V and J ends, which lost 3 bases and 5 bases, there was a span of 11 bases. This CDR3 is 14 amino acids long. Germline-derived CDR1 and CDR2 are SGDLS and YYNGEE. The CDR3 spells CASSARGENEKLFF. The CDR3 region has the DNA TGTGCCAGCAGCGCGAGGGGGGAGAATGAAAAACTGTTTTTT.

The chain recombines TRBV9 with TRBJ1-1; 11 bases match TRBD1. V lost 3 bases, J lost 1 base, and 11 bases stayed unmatched. CDR1 is SGDLS and CDR2 is YYNGEE in the germline V gene. The CDR3 is made up of 18 amino acids. CDR3 loop: CASSARTGGAASNTEAFF. CDR3 coding DNA: TGTGCCAGCAGCGCCCGGACAGGGGGCGCCGCTTCGAACACTGAAGCTTTCTTT. Full variable domain (outside the CDR3, taken from reference TRBV9 and TRBJ1-1): DSGVTQTPKHLITATGQRVTLRCSPRSGDLSVYWYQQSLDQGLQFLIQYYNGEERAKGNILERFSAQQFPDLHSELNLSSLELGDSALYFCASSARTGGAASNTEAFFGQGTRLTVV.

This chain connects TRBV10-3 to TRBJ1-3; TRBD1 aligns across 8 bases. V shed 2 bases and J 0 bases; nucleotides not matched to a gene: 6. Germline V gives CDR1 ENHRY, CDR2 SYGVKD. This CDR3 is 17 amino acids long. This CDR3 reads CAISERGTGFSGNTIYF. The DNA for the CDR3 is TGTGCCATCAGTGAGAGGGGGACAGGCTTCTCTGGAAACACCATATATTTT.